This T cell receptor (beta chain) comes out of a study of shared clonotypes between healthy human individuals. Libraries were prepared by immunoSEQ multiplex PCR; TCRdb keeps only in-frame clonotypes and omits some of them. The sample includes over a million clones, about 84% of them seen just once. This clone was detected only a few times. Between the trimmed V and J ends, which lost 5 bases and 9 bases, there was a span of 23 bases. CDR3 size: 16 residues. Germline CDR1 reads MNHEY; CDR2 reads SMNVEV (reference sequence). The gene calls are TRBV27 and TRBJ1-5, with D maybe TRBD1 (5 bases). The receptor was derived from a man aged 18-30 years in good health. Some clones in this sample may be carry-over from other donors' samples. Sequencing was performed on memory CD4+ T cells from PBMCs. Subset denoted: CD45RA-negative fraction. The CDR3 sequence is CASSPAPPTGVGPQHF. The DNA for the CDR3 is TGTGCCAGCAGTCCGGCCCCTCCAACAGGCGTAGGGCCCCAGCATTTT.